This passage covers 27 T cell receptor beta chains from one sample sequenced in a study of blood T cell repertoires in COVID-19. Clones were read by immunoSEQ multiplex PCR, and TCRdb kept only the in-frame ones, dropping some. The data show some 350,000 clones, with more than 75% seen just once and about 5.2% held by the top ten. Input material: PBMCs or T cells enriched from blood (not recorded which). The receptor set was obtained from a young woman who had recovered from COVID-19.

The rearrangement joins TRBV12-3 or TRBV12-4 to TRBJ2-7; tentative D call: TRBD1 (6 bases). The germline V and J ends were trimmed by 6 bases and 2 bases, with 11 bases remaining between them. The length of the CDR3 is 13 residues. CDR3 region: CASSTTGPYEQYF. Written as DNA, the CDR3 is TGTGCCAGCAGCACGACAGGACCCTACGAGCAGTACTTC.

The chain links TRBV6-5 to TRBJ1-5, with D unresolved. Germline loops: CDR1 MNHEY, CDR2 SVGAGI. This CDR3 spans 15 amino acids. The germline V and J ends were trimmed by 6 bases and 1 base, with 13 bases remaining between them. CDR3 in amino acids: CASRLTAMSNQPQHF. The DNA for the CDR3 is TGTGCCAGCAGGCTTACAGCTATGAGCAATCAGCCCCAGCATTTT.

V is TRBV14 and J is TRBJ2-7; a weak D match, TRBD1 (5 bases). In germline, CDR1 is SGHDN, CDR2 FVKESK. CDR3 length: 17 residues. The V and J ends lost 0 bases and 5 bases respectively, with 20 bases between them. This chain's CDR3 is CASSQEWWGAPRDEQYF. CDR3 sequence (DNA): TGTGCCAGCAGCCAAGAATGGTGGGGCGCCCCCCGGGACGAGCAGTACTTC.

This chain connects TRBV18 to TRBJ2-1; 7 bases line up with TRBD1. The CDR3 loop spans 17 amino acids. Germline CDR1 is KGHSH and CDR2 is LQKENI. With 0 bases clipped from V and 6 bases from J, the junction kept 11 bases outside the gene matches. CDR3 nucleotides: TGTGCCAGCTCACCACCGGGACAGTCCAAAGGGTTCAATGAGCAGTTCTTC. It codes for CASSPPGQSKGFNEQFF.

This chain uses TRBV5-4 with TRBJ1-6; weak D call: TRBD1 (6 bases). V was clipped by 6 bases and J by 6 bases, with 13 bases between them. The CDR3 has 14 amino acids. CDR1 is SGHNT, CDR2 YYREEE, per germline (reference sequence). The chain's CDR3 is CASKTGTTNSPLHF. CDR3 coding DNA: TGTGCCAGCAAAACCGGGACAACTAATTCACCCCTCCACTTT.

The chain couples TRBV7-2 to TRBJ2-7; D call uncertain. In germline, CDR1 is SGHTA, CDR2 FQGNSA. This CDR3 is 15 amino acids long. V lost 5 bases and J 0 bases, leaving 14 bases between the germline ends. The chain's CDR3 is CASSPRGGFSYEQYF. DNA for the CDR3: TGTGCCAGCAGCCCCCGAGGCGGTTTCTCCTACGAGCAGTACTTC.

The chain joins TRBV5-6 to TRBJ1-1; 7 positions match TRBD1. V shed 4 bases and J 4 bases; nucleotides not matched to a gene: 13. CDR1 is SGHDT and CDR2 is YYEEEE in the germline V gene. This CDR3 region has 16 residues. Written as DNA, the CDR3 is TGTGCCAGCAGCGGAGGGACGGCCAGGGGGAGCACTGAAGCTTTCTTT. Its protein is CASSGGTARGSTEAFF. Full variable domain (missing parts from reference TRBV5-6 and TRBJ1-1): DAGVTQSPTHLIKTRGQQVTLRCSPKSGHDTVSWYQQALGQGPQFIFQYYEEEERQRGNFPDRFSGHQFPNYSSELNVNALLLGDSALYLCASSGGTARGSTEAFFGQGTRLTVV.

The rearrangement links TRBV5-4 to TRBJ1-3; weak D call: TRBD1 (5 bases). The CDR3 consists of 14 residues. V lost 1 base to trimming and J lost 3 bases, with 8 bases between them. Germline-derived CDR1 and CDR2 are SGHNT and YYREEE (reference sequence). The CDR3 here is CASSLKGLGNTIYF. As DNA, the CDR3 is TGTGCCAGCAGCTTGAAGGGGCTTGGAAACACCATATATTTT. The entire variable domain, with the rest obtained from reference TRBV5-4 and TRBJ1-3, is as follows: ETGVTQSPTHLIKTRGQQVTLRCSSQSGHNTVSWYQQALGQGPQFIFQYYREEENGRGNFPPRFSGLQFPNYSSELNVNALELDDSALYLCASSLKGLGNTIYFGEGSWLTVV.

This chain links TRBV9 with TRBJ1-2, with 8 bases lining up with TRBD1. The CDR3 has 14 residues. V shed 4 bases and J 8 bases; nucleotides not matched to a gene: 10. Germline V gives CDR1 SGDLS, CDR2 YYNGEE. The DNA for the CDR3 is TGTGCCAGCAGCCTGGCCACAGGGGGGGGCGGCTACACCTTC. Protein: CASSLATGGGGYTF.

V and J are TRBV27 and TRBJ2-3, with 10 bases lining up with TRBD1. Germline V gene lookup returns CDR1 MNHEY and CDR2 SMNVEV (reference sequence). Unmatched junction bases numbered 9, after V lost 3 bases and J lost 9 bases. The CDR3 runs 15 residues. CDR3 protein: CASSFWDRGMRTQYF. CDR3 coding DNA: TGTGCCAGCAGTTTTTGGGACAGGGGTATGAGGACGCAGTATTTT.

The chain links TRBV7-9 to TRBJ1-2; D not certain. Deletions cut 5 bases from V and 2 bases from J, with 3 bases between. The CDR3 runs to 11 residues. Germline CDR1 reads SEHNR; CDR2 reads FQNEAQ (reference sequence). CDR3 DNA sequence: TGTGCCAGCAGCCTAAACTATGGCTACACCTTC. It translates to CASSLNYGYTF.

V usage is TRBV10-2 and J usage is TRBJ2-1, with 7 nucleotides matching TRBD1. There are 13 residues in the CDR3. V lost 10 bases, J lost 2 bases, and 5 bases stayed unmatched. Per the germline V gene, CDR1 is WSHSY and CDR2 is SAAADI. The CDR3 bases are TGCGCCACCCAGGGGGAACCCTACAATGAGCAGTTCTTC. It encodes CATQGEPYNEQFF.

V usage is TRBV6-2 or TRBV6-3 and J usage is TRBJ1-2; D call uncertain. Germline values: CDR1 MNHEY, CDR2 SVGEGT. CDR3 size: 12 residues. With 5 bases removed from V and 8 bases from J, the gap between germline ends came to 12 bases. CDR3 DNA sequence: TGTGCCAGCAGTACCGAATACGGGGGCTACACCTTC. Residues: CASSTEYGGYTF.

The chain recombines TRBV16 with TRBJ1-2, with 7 bases aligning to TRBD1. Germline CDR1 KGHSY, CDR2 FQNENV. The CDR3 contains 15 residues. J was trimmed by 0 bases and V by 2 bases; bases with no gene match: 3. DNA of the CDR3: TGTGCCAGCAGCCAAAGGGACAGAGCTAACTATGGCTACACCTTC. Translating gives CASSQRDRANYGYTF.

CDR3 nucleotides: TGTGCCAGCAGCTCAACAGGGACTGGAAACACCATATATTTT. Encoded protein: CASSSTGTGNTIYF. The chain carries TRBV7-6 and TRBJ1-3; D may be TRBD1 (6 bases). Germline V gene data show CDR1 as SGHVS and CDR2 as FNYEAQ. CDR3 length equals 14 residues. V shed 4 bases and J shed 2 bases, with 9 bases lying between them.

In this sample, this clone turned up once. The DNA for the CDR3 is TGTGCCAGCAGCCCGACTAGCGAGTCCTACAATGAGCAGTTCTTC. It specifies CASSPTSESYNEQFF. The gene calls are TRBV7-8 and TRBJ2-1, with 8 bases lining up with TRBD2. Germline lookup yields CDR1 SGHVS and CDR2 FQNEAQ. V trimming: 5 bases; J trimming: 1 base; junction bases outside the gene matches: 4. The CDR3 is made up of 15 amino acids.

The chain has TRBV7-9 and TRBJ1-6; 7 bases line up with TRBD1. Germline loops: CDR1 SEHNR, CDR2 FQNEAQ (reference sequence). The CDR3 runs to 14 residues. The V gene end was trimmed by 4 bases and the J gene end by 10 bases; junction bases not matched to a gene: 7. The CDR3 nucleotides read TGTGCCAGCAGCTCGCAGGGGGATTGGTCACCCCTCCACTTT. It yields the protein CASSSQGDWSPLHF. The variable domain in full, completed from reference TRBV7-9 and TRBJ1-6, reads DTGVSQNPRHKITKRGQNVTFRCDPISEHNRLYWYRQTLGQGPEFLTYFQNEAQLEKSRLLSDRFSAERPKGSFSTLEIQRTEQGDSAMYLCASSSQGDWSPLHFGNGTRLTVT.

This chain connects TRBV7-2 to TRBJ1-4; D unresolved. The CDR3 runs to 15 residues. Per germline, CDR1 SGHTA and CDR2 FQGNSA. The ends were cut back, 5 bases at V and 6 bases at J, with 16 bases in the middle. CDR3 sequence: CASSPGGALHEKLFF. CDR3 sequence (DNA): TGTGCCAGCAGCCCTGGAGGCGCTCTACATGAAAAACTGTTTTTT.

The V and J genes are TRBV6-5 and TRBJ1-1; 8 nucleotides align to TRBD1. Per the germline V gene, CDR1 is MNHEY and CDR2 is SVGAGI. This CDR3 comprises 14 residues. The trim removed 6 bases at V and 1 base at J, leaving 4 bases unmatched. CDR3 nucleotides: TGTGCCAGCAGCGACAGGGGAGAGAACACTGAAGCTTTCTTT. Translated: CASSDRGENTEAFF.

In this sample, this clone turned up a few times. This chain links TRBV19 with TRBJ1-1, with TRBD1 as a possible D gene (6 bases). The V gene lost 3 bases and the J gene lost 0 bases, with 23 bases spanning the gap. The CDR3 sequence is 19 residues long. In germline, CDR1 is LNHDA, CDR2 SQIVND (reference sequence). CDR3 sequence (DNA): TGTGCCAGTAGTATGTTCATAGTACGGGGGGCGGAACTGAACACTGAAGCTTTCTTT. Translated: CASSMFIVRGAELNTEAFF.

This clone has a handful of counts. The chain is built from TRBV4-1 and TRBJ1-2; TRBD1 might be the D (6 bases). The V end lost 1 base, the J end lost 5 bases, and 14 bases lay between the germline ends. The CDR3 loop spans 15 amino acids. CDR1 MGHRA and CDR2 YSYEKL come from the germline V gene. The CDR3 sequence: CASSQAVDSRYGYTF. The CDR3 nucleotides read TGCGCCAGCAGCCAAGCGGTGGACAGTCGGTATGGCTACACCTTC.

The gene calls are TRBV6-5 and TRBJ1-3, with D possibly TRBD1 on 5 matching bases. The V gene lost 2 bases and the J gene lost 2 bases, with 10 bases spanning the gap. Germline V gene sequence: CDR1 MNHEY, CDR2 SVGAGI. The CDR3 runs to 15 residues. DNA of the CDR3: TGTGCCAGCAGTTACGGGGGGTATACTGGAAACACCATATATTTT. Its translation is CASSYGGYTGNTIYF.

Turning to this clone: Other DNA sequences in this sample translate to the same CDR3. The chain couples TRBV7-9 to TRBJ2-7; maybe TRBD1 (7 bases). CDR3 size: 13 residues. The ends were cut back, 5 bases at V and 3 bases at J, with 11 bases in the middle. Per the germline V gene, CDR1 is SEHNR and CDR2 is FQNEAQ (reference sequence). In DNA form, the CDR3 reads TGTGCCAGCAGCGGGCGGGACAGCTACGAGCAGTACTTC. Residues: CASSGRDSYEQYF.

The chain joins TRBV7-2 to TRBJ2-7; 13 nucleotides align to TRBD2. Germline V gene sequence: CDR1 SGHTA, CDR2 FQGNSA. V was clipped by 1 base and J by 5 bases; unmatched bases: 5. The CDR3 totals 16 residues. The CDR3 DNA reads as TGTGCCAGCAGCTTAGAGGGACTAGCGGGGTTGAACGAGCAGTACTTC. Translation: CASSLEGLAGLNEQYF. Based on the CDR3 plus reference TRBV7-2 and TRBJ2-7, the full variable domain is GAGVSQSPSNKVTEKGKDVELRCDPISGHTALYWYRQSLGQGLEFLIYFQGNSAPDKSGLPSDRFSAERTGGSVSTLTIQRTQQEDSAVYLCASSLEGLAGLNEQYFGPGTRLTVT.

The chain is built from TRBV28 and TRBJ1-1, with unresolved D. The CDR3 sequence is 14 residues long. Germline V gene lookup returns CDR1 MDHEN and CDR2 SYDVKM. V lost 5 bases and J 4 bases, leaving 14 bases between the germline ends. CDR3 in amino acids: CASSPTYALTEAFF. In DNA, the CDR3 is TGTGCCAGCAGTCCCACGTATGCGCTCACTGAAGCTTTCTTT.

The chain couples TRBV27 to TRBJ2-1, with D possibly being TRBD2 (6 bases). Germline V gives CDR1 MNHEY, CDR2 SMNVEV (reference sequence). The CDR3 contains 15 residues. Trimming took 3 bases from V and 0 from J, leaving 9 bases between them. DNA of the CDR3: TGTGCCAGCAGTTTCGCGGGAACCTCCTACAATGAGCAGTTCTTC. Translated, it gives CASSFAGTSYNEQFF.

CDR3 bases: TGTGCTAGTGGCCGCGGACTAGCGGGGGGGCCCGGGGAGCTGTTTTTT. This sequence encodes CASGRGLAGGPGELFF. V is TRBV12-5 and J is TRBJ2-2; 15 bases agree with TRBD2. The CDR3 has 16 residues. Trimming cost V 6 bases and J 6 bases; bases outside gene matches: 5. CDR1 is LGHNT and CDR2 is FRNRAP in the germline V gene.